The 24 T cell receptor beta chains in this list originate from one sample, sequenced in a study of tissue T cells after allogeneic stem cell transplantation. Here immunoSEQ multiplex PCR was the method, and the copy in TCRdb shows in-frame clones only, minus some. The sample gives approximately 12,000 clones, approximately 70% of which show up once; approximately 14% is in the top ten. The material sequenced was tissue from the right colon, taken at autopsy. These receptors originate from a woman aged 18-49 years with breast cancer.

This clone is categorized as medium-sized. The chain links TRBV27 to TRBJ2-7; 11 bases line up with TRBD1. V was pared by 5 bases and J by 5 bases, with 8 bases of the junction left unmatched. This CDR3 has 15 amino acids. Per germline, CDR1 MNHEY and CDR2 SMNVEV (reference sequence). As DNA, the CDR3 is TGTGCCAGCAGTCCTGGGACAGGGGGTATCAACGAGCAGTACTTC. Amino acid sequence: CASSPGTGGINEQYF.

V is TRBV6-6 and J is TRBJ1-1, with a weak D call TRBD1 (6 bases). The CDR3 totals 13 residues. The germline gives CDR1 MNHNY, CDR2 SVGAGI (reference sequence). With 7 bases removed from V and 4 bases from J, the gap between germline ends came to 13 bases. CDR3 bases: TGTGCCAGCACCCCCCAGGACAGCACTGAAGCTTTCTTT. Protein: CASTPQDSTEAFF.

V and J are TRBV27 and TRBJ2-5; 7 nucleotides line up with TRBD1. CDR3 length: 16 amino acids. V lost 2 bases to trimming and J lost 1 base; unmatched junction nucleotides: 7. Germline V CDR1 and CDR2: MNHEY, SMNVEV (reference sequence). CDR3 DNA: TGTGCCAGCAGTTTAAGACAGGGTGGCCTCCAAGAGACCCAGTACTTC. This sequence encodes CASSLRQGGLQETQYF.

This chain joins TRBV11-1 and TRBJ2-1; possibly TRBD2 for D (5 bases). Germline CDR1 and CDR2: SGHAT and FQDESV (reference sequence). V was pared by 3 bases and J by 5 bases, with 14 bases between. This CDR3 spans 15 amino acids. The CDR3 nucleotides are TGTGCCAGCAGCTTGTATCGGGGTGGAGACAATGAGCAGTTCTTC. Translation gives CASSLYRGGDNEQFF.

The CDR3 DNA reads as TGTGCCAGCCGACTAGCGGGGTTCAATGAGCAGTTCTTC. This gives the protein CASRLAGFNEQFF. The chain employs TRBV14 and TRBJ2-1; the match to TRBD2 covers 11 bases. The V and J ends lost 8 bases and 6 bases, in that order; junction bases with no gene match: 3. In germline, CDR1 is SGHDN, CDR2 FVKESK. The CDR3 consists of 13 residues.

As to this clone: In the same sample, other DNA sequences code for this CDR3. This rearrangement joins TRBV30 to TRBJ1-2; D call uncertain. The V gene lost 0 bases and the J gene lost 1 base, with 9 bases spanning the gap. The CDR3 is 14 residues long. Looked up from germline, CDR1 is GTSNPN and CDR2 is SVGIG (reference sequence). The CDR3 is CAWSVGRYNYGYTF. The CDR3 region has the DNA TGTGCCTGGAGTGTCGGCAGATATAACTATGGCTACACCTTC.

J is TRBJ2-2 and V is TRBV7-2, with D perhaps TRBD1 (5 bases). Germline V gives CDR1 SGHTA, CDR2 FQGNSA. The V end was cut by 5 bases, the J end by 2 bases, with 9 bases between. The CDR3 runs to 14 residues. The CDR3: CASSPDRNTGELFF. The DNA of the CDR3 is TGTGCCAGCAGCCCCGACAGAAACACCGGGGAGCTGTTTTTT. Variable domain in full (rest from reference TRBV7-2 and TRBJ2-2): GAGVSQSPSNKVTEKGKDVELRCDPISGHTALYWYRQSLGQGLEFLIYFQGNSAPDKSGLPSDRFSAERTGGSVSTLTIQRTQQEDSAVYLCASSPDRNTGELFFGEGSRLTVL.

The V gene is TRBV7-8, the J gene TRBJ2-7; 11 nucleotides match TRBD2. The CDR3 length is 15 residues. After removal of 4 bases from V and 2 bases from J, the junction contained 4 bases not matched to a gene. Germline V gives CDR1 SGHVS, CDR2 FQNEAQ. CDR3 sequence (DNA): TGTGCCAGCAGCTCACTAGCGGGGGATGCCTACGAGCAGTACTTC. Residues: CASSSLAGDAYEQYF.

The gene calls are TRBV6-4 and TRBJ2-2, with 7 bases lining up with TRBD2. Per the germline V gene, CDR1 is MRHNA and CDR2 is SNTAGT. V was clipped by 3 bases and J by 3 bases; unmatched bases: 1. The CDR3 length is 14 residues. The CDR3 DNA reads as TGTGCCAGCAGTGATGCGGGGGACACCGGGGAGCTGTTTTTT. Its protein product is CASSDAGDTGELFF.

CDR3 nucleotide sequence: TGTGCCAGCAGTACAGGGGATGGAAACACCATATATTTT. It yields the protein CASSTGDGNTIYF. The rearrangement joins TRBV2 to TRBJ1-3, with 7 bases lining up with TRBD1. This CDR3 region has 13 residues. Germline V gene sequence: CDR1 SNHLY, CDR2 FYNNEI. The V segment lost 5 bases and the J segment 3 bases; nucleotides outside the gene matches: 1.

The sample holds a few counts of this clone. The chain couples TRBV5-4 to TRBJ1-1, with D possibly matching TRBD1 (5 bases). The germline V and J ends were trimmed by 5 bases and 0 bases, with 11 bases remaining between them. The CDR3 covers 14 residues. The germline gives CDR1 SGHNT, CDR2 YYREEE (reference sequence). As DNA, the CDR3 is TGTGCCAGCAGGCAAACAGGCATGAACACTGAAGCTTTCTTT. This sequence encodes CASRQTGMNTEAFF.

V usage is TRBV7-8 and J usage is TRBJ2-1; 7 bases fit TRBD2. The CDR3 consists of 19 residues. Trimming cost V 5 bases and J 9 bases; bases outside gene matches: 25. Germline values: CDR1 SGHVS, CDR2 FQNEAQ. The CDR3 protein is CASSRAAQEIAGGSGEQFF. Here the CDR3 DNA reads TGTGCCAGCAGCCGAGCCGCCCAGGAGATAGCGGGCGGGAGTGGTGAGCAGTTCTTC. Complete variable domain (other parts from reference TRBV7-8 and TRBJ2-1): GAGVSQSPRYKVAKRGQDVALRCDPISGHVSLFWYQQALGQGPEFLTYFQNEAQLDKSGLPSDRFFAERPEGSVSTLKIQRTQQEDSAVYLCASSRAAQEIAGGSGEQFFGPGTRLTVL.

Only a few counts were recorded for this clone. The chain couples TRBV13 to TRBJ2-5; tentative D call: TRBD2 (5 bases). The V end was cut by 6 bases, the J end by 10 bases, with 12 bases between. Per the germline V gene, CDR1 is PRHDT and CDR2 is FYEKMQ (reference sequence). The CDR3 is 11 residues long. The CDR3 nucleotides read TGTGCCAGCAGTGAGGTCCGGGACCAGTACTTC. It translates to CASSEVRDQYF.

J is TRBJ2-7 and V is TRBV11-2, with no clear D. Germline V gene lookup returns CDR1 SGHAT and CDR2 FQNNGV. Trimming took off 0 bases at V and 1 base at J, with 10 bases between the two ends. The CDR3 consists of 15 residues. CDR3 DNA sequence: TGTGCCAGCAGCTTAGATCTTGGGATTTCCTACGAGCAGTACTTC. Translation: CASSLDLGISYEQYF.

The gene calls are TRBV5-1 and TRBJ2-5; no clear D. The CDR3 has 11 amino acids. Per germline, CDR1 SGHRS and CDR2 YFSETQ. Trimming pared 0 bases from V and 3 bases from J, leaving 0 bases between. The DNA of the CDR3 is TGCGCCAGCAGCTTGGAAGAGACCCAGTACTTC. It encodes CASSLEETQYF.

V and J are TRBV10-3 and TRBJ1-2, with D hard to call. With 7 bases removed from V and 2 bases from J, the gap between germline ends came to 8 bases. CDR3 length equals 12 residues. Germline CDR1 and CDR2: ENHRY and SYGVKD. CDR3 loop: CAITNKNYGYTF. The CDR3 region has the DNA TGTGCCATCACAAACAAAAACTATGGCTACACCTTC.

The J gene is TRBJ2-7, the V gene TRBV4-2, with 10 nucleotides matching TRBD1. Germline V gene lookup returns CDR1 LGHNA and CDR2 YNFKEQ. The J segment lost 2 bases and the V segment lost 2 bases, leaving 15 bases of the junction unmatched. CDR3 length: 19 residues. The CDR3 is CASSQLPHKSGTGAYEQYF. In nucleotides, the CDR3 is TGTGCCAGCAGCCAACTCCCGCACAAGAGCGGGACAGGGGCCTACGAGCAGTACTTC.

The CDR3 sequence is CASSPRGGQTFNYEQYF. The CDR3 DNA follows: TGTGCCAGCTCACCACGGGGGGGACAGACTTTCAACTACGAGCAGTACTTC. The chain recombines TRBV18 with TRBJ2-7, with D tentatively TRBD1 or TRBD2 (7 bases each). Trimming removed 1 base from V and 3 bases from J, with 19 bases in between. This CDR3 contains 17 residues. CDR1 and CDR2 from the germline V gene are KGHSH and LQKENI.

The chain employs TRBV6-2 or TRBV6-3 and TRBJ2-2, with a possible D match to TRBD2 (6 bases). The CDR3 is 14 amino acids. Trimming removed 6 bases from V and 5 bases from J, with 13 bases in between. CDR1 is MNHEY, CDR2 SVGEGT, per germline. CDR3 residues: CASSADYSTGELFF. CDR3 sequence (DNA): TGTGCCAGCAGCGCGGACTACTCGACCGGGGAGCTGTTTTTT.

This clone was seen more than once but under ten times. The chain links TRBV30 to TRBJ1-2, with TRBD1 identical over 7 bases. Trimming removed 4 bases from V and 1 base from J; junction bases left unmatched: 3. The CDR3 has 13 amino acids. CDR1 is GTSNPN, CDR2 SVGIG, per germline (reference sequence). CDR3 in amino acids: CAWNPGGNYGYTF. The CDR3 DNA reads TGTGCCTGGAACCCAGGGGGTAACTATGGCTACACCTTC. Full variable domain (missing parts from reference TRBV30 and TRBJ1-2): SQTIHQWPATLVQPVGSPLSLECTVEGTSNPNLYWYRQAAGRGLQLLFYSVGIGQISSEVPQNLSASRPQDRQFILSSKKLLLSDSGFYLCAWNPGGNYGYTFGSGTRLTVV.

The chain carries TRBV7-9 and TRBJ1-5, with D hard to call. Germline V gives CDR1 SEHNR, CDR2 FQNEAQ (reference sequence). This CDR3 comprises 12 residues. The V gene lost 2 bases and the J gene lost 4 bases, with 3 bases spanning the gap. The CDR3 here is CASSLHNQPQHF. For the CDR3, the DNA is TGTGCCAGCAGCTTACATAATCAGCCCCAGCATTTT.

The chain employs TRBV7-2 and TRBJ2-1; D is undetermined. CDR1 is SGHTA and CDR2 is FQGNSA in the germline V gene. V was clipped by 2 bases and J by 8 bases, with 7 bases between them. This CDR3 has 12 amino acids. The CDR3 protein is CASSLYGDEQFF. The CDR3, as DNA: TGTGCCAGCAGCTTATATGGGGATGAGCAGTTCTTC. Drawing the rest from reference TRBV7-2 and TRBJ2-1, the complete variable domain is GAGVSQSPSNKVTEKGKDVELRCDPISGHTALYWYRQSLGQGLEFLIYFQGNSAPDKSGLPSDRFSAERTGGSVSTLTIQRTQQEDSAVYLCASSLYGDEQFFGPGTRLTVL.

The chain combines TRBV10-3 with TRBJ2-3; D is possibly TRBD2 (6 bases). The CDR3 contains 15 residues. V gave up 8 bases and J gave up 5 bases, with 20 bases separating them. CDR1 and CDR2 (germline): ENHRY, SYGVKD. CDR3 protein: CAIWSGTPGGDTQYF. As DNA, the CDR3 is TGTGCCATCTGGTCCGGGACTCCCGGGGGAGATACGCAGTATTTT.

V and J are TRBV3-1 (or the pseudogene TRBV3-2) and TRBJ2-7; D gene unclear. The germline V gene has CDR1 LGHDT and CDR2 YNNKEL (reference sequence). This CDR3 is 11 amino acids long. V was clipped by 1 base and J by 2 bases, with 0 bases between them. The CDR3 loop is CASSQAYEQYF. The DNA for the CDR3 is TGTGCCAGCAGCCAAGCCTACGAGCAGTACTTC.